This T cell receptor beta chain was documented in a study of T-cell reconstitution after alpha-beta-depleted transplantation in children. The CDR3 is 13 amino acids. Per germline, CDR1 DFQATT and CDR2 SNEGSKA (reference sequence). With 3 bases removed from V and 6 bases from J, the gap between germline ends came to 12 bases. Study-wide results and caveats: Surviving thymic progenitors and recipient T cells were the source of high TCRbeta diversity at day 60 in some patients. After one year, T-cell counts and TCRbeta diversity mostly came from new T cells. Reportedly, alpha-beta T cells present about two months post-transplant originated from several hundred expanded clones of graft origin.

The sample holds many counts of this clonotype. Its target is unknown. Unique molecular identifiers were incorporated during preparation of the TCRbeta library. MiXCR, applied by TCRdb to the PCR reads, yields one record per CDR3 protein. The data hold approximately 650,000 distinct CDR3 sequences, with about 12% observed a single time. Material: PBMCs, obtained before TCRalphabeta/CD19-depleted stem cell transplant. The receptor was derived from a girl aged 2 to 9 with congenital amegakaryocytic thrombocytopenia, due to receive a stem cell transplant. The rearrangement uses TRBV20-1 and TRBJ2-1; no reliable D call. CDR3 residues: CSARTSVLNEQFF. CDR3 sequence (DNA): TGCAGTGCTAGGACCAGCGTCCTCAATGAGCAGTTCTTC.